The present entry profiles one T cell receptor (beta chain) with its context. None of the donors, who were healthy HIV-negative adults, had recently had acute infections or vaccinations. This entry comes from a study of shared clonotypes between healthy human individuals. As for the study in general: A few men and a couple of women, aged 18 to 49, were donors.

The authors ran unsorted PBMC replicate PCRs on about 300 ng DNA, some 30,000 T cell genomes. Clones were sequenced by immunoSEQ multiplex PCR, and TCRdb holds only the in-frame ones, with some missing. The data contain roughly 500,000 clones, about four fifths of them singletons. This CDR3 spans 18 amino acids. Germline-derived CDR1 and CDR2 are SGHTA and FQGNSA. Trimming took 5 bases from V and 2 from J; bases not matched to a gene: 8. The receptor comes from a woman aged 35 to 49 in good health. Some clones in this sample may be carry-over from other donors' samples. Specimen: PBMCs. The V and J genes are TRBV7-2 and TRBJ2-6; TRBD1 matches 11 bases. CDR3 amino acids: CASSNRDRGIPGANVLTF. CDR3 DNA: TGTGCCAGCAGCAACCGGGACAGGGGGATACCTGGGGCCAACGTCCTGACTTTC.